The 13 T cell receptor beta chains below come from one sample, sequenced in a study of blood T cell repertoires in COVID-19. Assay: immunoSEQ multiplex PCR; the TCRdb copy retains only in-frame clones and omits some. This table has approximately 340,000 clones, approximately 90% appearing once. What was sequenced was peripheral blood. The receptors stem from a man aged 30-40 years with COVID-19, enrolled during active disease.

V gene TRBV6-5 combines with J gene TRBJ2-1, with TRBD1 matching over 10 bases. Germline lookup yields CDR1 MNHEY and CDR2 SVGAGI. CDR3 length equals 14 residues. The V and J ends lost 4 bases and 7 bases, in that order; junction bases with no gene match: 4. For the CDR3, the DNA is TGTGCCAGCAGTTTCAGGACAGGGGGGAATGAGCAGTTCTTC. Protein: CASSFRTGGNEQFF.

J is TRBJ1-1 and V is TRBV7-9, with D tentatively TRBD1 (5 bases). The germline V gene has CDR1 SEHNR and CDR2 FQNEAQ (reference sequence). The ends were cut back, 3 bases at V and 7 bases at J, with 15 bases in the middle. The CDR3 consists of 14 residues. The CDR3 DNA sequence: TGTGCCAGCAGCTTGGGAGGGTTGGGGGTTGAAGCTTTCTTT. This codes for CASSLGGLGVEAFF. The full variable domain, completed using reference TRBV7-9 and TRBJ1-1, is DTGVSQNPRHKITKRGQNVTFRCDPISEHNRLYWYRQTLGQGPEFLTYFQNEAQLEKSRLLSDRFSAERPKGSFSTLEIQRTEQGDSAMYLCASSLGGLGVEAFFGQGTRLTVV.

The rearrangement links TRBV28 to TRBJ2-7, with TRBD2 as a possible D gene (6 bases). Trimming pared 3 bases from V and 2 bases from J, leaving 23 bases between. The CDR3 runs to 18 residues. Per germline, CDR1 MDHEN and CDR2 SYDVKM. CDR3 DNA sequence: TGTGCCAGCAGTTTGGGTAGCGGCCTTATAAGGGGCACCTACGAGCAGTACTTC. Encoded protein: CASSLGSGLIRGTYEQYF.

The J gene is TRBJ2-3, the V gene TRBV7-9; 10 bases match TRBD2. The CDR3 sequence is 14 residues long. CDR1 and CDR2 from the germline V gene are SEHNR and FQNEAQ (reference sequence). The V segment lost 8 bases and the J segment 3 bases; nucleotides outside the gene matches: 5. Here the CDR3 DNA reads TGTGCCAGCGCCCTTAGCGGGAGGACAGATACGCAGTATTTT. It yields the protein CASALSGRTDTQYF.

V usage is TRBV28 and J usage is TRBJ1-6; possibly TRBD1 for D (6 bases). The CDR3 spans 17 residues. V was pared by 4 bases and J by 5 bases, with 18 bases between. CDR1 and CDR2 from the germline V gene are MDHEN and SYDVKM. In DNA form, the CDR3 reads TGTGCCAGCAGTTCCCGGACAGCCACTCCTAATAATTCACCCCTCCACTTT. Translation: CASSSRTATPNNSPLHF. The variable domain in full, with the rest retrieved from reference TRBV28 and TRBJ1-6, is DVKVTQSSRYLVKRTGEKVFLECVQDMDHENMFWYRQDPGLGLRLIYFSYDVKMKEKGDIPEGYSVSREKKERFSLILESASTNQTSMYLCASSSRTATPNNSPLHFGNGTRLTVT.

The chain recombines TRBV27 with TRBJ2-7; TRBD2 is a possible D gene (6 bases). This CDR3 has 14 amino acids. The germline V gene has CDR1 MNHEY and CDR2 SMNVEV (reference sequence). With 3 bases removed from V and 4 bases from J, the gap between germline ends came to 13 bases. The CDR3 region is CASSLGGEGYEQYF. The CDR3 DNA is TGTGCCAGCAGTTTGGGGGGAGAAGGGTACGAGCAGTACTTC.

The chain is built from TRBV11-3 and TRBJ2-2, with a possible D match to TRBD1 (6 bases). Trimming removed 5 bases at V and 2 bases at J, with 15 bases between. The length of the CDR3 is 16 residues. Per the germline V gene, CDR1 is SGHNT and CDR2 is YENEEA. The CDR3 coding sequence is TGTGCCAGCAGCCCAGGTGGGGGCTCTAACACCGGGGAGCTGTTTTTT. Translated, it gives CASSPGGGSNTGELFF.

The chain carries TRBV11-2 and TRBJ2-7; 7 nucleotides align to TRBD1. Germline CDR1 reads SGHAT; CDR2 reads FQNNGV. Trimming cost V 6 bases and J 4 bases; bases outside gene matches: 6. The CDR3 is made up of 13 amino acids. CDR3 sequence (DNA): TGTGCCAGCAGATCCTCAGGGGGTTACGAGCAGTACTTC. This translates into CASRSSGGYEQYF.

The sample holds a few counts of this clone. The CDR3 coding sequence is TGCGCCAGCAGCCAACACGAGGCGGGCGAGCAGTACTTC. It specifies CASSQHEAGEQYF. The rearrangement joins TRBV4-1 to TRBJ2-7; possibly TRBD2 for D (5 bases). The CDR3 extends over 13 amino acids. CDR1 and CDR2 from the germline V gene are MGHRA and YSYEKL. The V gene lost 2 bases and the J gene lost 6 bases, with 11 bases spanning the gap.

This clone has a handful of counts. The chain links TRBV4-3 to TRBJ1-5; tentatively, D is TRBD1 (6 bases). The CDR3 runs 14 residues. Trimming took off 1 base at V and 2 bases at J, with 6 bases between the two ends. Germline loops: CDR1 LGHNA, CDR2 YSLEER. In nucleotides, the CDR3 is TGCGCCAGCAGCCAAGGGACAGGCAATCAGCCCCAGCATTTT. Residues: CASSQGTGNQPQHF.

The rearrangement joins TRBV24-1 to TRBJ1-6; unclear D gene. V lost 3 bases, J lost 6 bases, and 17 bases lay in between. CDR3 length equals 17 residues. CDR1 KGHDR and CDR2 SFDVKD come from the germline V gene. CDR3 protein: CATSDAKNSRSNSPLHF. CDR3 nucleotide sequence: TGTGCCACCAGTGATGCTAAAAACAGTCGCTCTAATTCACCCCTCCACTTT.

The rearrangement uses TRBV29-1 and TRBJ2-7; no reliable D call. V lost 3 bases, J lost 1 base, and 10 bases lay in between. The germline V gene has CDR1 SQVTM and CDR2 ANQGSEA. CDR3 length equals 13 residues. The CDR3 loop is CSVDSSGSYEQYF. CDR3 in DNA: TGCAGCGTTGATAGTTCCGGGTCCTACGAGCAGTACTTC.

This chain links TRBV14 with TRBJ2-1; TRBD1 might be the D (6 bases). Germline V gene sequence: CDR1 SGHDN, CDR2 FVKESK. With 1 base removed from V and 3 bases from J, the gap between germline ends came to 10 bases. This CDR3 region has 15 residues. The DNA of the CDR3 is TGTGCCAGCAGCCAAGCGGGACAATACTACAATGAGCAGTTCTTC. This translates into CASSQAGQYYNEQFF.